This T cell receptor (beta chain) derives from a study of graft-versus-host responses after intestinal transplantation. TCRdb's table, derived via immunoSEQ multiplex PCR, lists solely in-frame clones and lacks some. This sample has some 120,000 clones, with roughly 93% found just once. This CDR3 comprises 16 residues. Germline V gene sequence: CDR1 SGHVS, CDR2 FNYEAQ. With 3 bases removed from V and 0 bases from J, the gap between germline ends came to 11 bases. A note on this clone: Its target is unknown.

The sequence was collected from a human donor who was the organ donor for an intestinal transplant. V and J are TRBV7-6 and TRBJ2-2; unclear D gene. The specimen was unstimulated CD8+ T cells sorted from spleen or lymph node cells, collected before transplant. The CDR3: CASSFPETPNTGELFF. The CDR3 DNA reads as TGTGCCAGCAGCTTCCCAGAGACACCGAACACCGGGGAGCTGTTTTTT.